These T cell receptor beta chains were read from a single sample in a study of blood T cell repertoires in COVID-19. Sequenced by immunoSEQ multiplex PCR; TCRdb stores in-frame clones only, minus some. This table holds around 80,000 clones, 75% to 90% found once. Sequencing used peripheral blood. The receptors derive from a woman in her 70s with acute or convalescent COVID-19. The CDR3 runs from the conserved cysteine through the conserved F or W. A D gene is named only where the DNA matches it firmly. Where a row states a size, it is once, few, many or the class of an expanded clone; other rows omit it.

J: TRBJ1-1; size: NA; length: 12; D: NA; V: TRBV5-1; CDR3: CASSSTDTEAFF
J: TRBJ2-7; size: NA; length: 16; D: TRBD2; V: TRBV4-3; CDR3: CASSQYSGGPLYEQYF
J: TRBJ1-3; size: NA; length: 16; D: NA; V: TRBV9; CDR3: CASSLREAVRGNTIYF
J: TRBJ1-2; size: few; length: 15; D: TRBD1; V: TRBV7-8; CDR3: CASSRGTGSPYGYTF
J: TRBJ1-6; size: NA; length: 13; D: NA; V: TRBV27; CDR3: CASSSGVNSPLHF
J: TRBJ2-2; size: NA; length: 14; D: NA; V: TRBV2; CDR3: CASSATPHTGELFF
J: TRBJ2-1; size: NA; length: 15; D: NA; V: TRBV18; CDR3: CASSPQGTSYNEQFF
J: TRBJ1-4; size: NA; length: 14; D: TRBD1; V: TRBV6-2/TRBV6-3; CDR3: CASSSTGIYEKLFF
J: TRBJ1-2; size: once; length: 14; D: NA; V: TRBV6-2/TRBV6-3; CDR3: CASSYSSGRGGYTF
J: TRBJ2-7; size: NA; length: 13; D: TRBD2; V: TRBV18; CDR3: CASSPGGSYEQYF
J: TRBJ2-1; size: once; length: 16; D: TRBD2; V: TRBV4-3; CDR3: CASSQDRTSGGNEQFF
J: TRBJ2-5; size: NA; length: 16; D: TRBD1; V: TRBV11-2; CDR3: CASSLDPTGGAKTQYF
J: TRBJ1-3; size: NA; length: 14; D: NA; V: TRBV10-2; CDR3: CASRGIGSGNTIYF
J: TRBJ1-1; size: once; length: 15; D: TRBD1; V: TRBV7-2; CDR3: CASSLARGRVAEAFF
J: TRBJ2-7; size: NA; length: 13; D: TRBD2; V: TRBV2; CDR3: CASSVASGYEQYF
J: TRBJ2-1; size: NA; length: 15; D: NA; V: TRBV7-2; CDR3: CATREGRGEYNEQFF
J: TRBJ1-5; size: NA; length: 12; D: NA; V: TRBV13; CDR3: CASSFSNQPQHF
J: TRBJ2-4; size: once; length: 17; D: TRBD1; V: TRBV5-5; CDR3: CASGTSGTGGAKNIQYF
J: TRBJ2-3; size: NA; length: 14; D: TRBD1; V: TRBV9; CDR3: CASSGGTGADTQYF
J: TRBJ1-2; size: NA; length: 14; D: TRBD1; V: TRBV6-6; CDR3: CASSYSRQGNGYTF
J: TRBJ1-2; size: NA; length: 15; D: TRBD1; V: TRBV6-5; CDR3: CASSPGTGMDYGYTF
J: TRBJ2-5; size: NA; length: 13; D: NA; V: TRBV7-9; CDR3: CASHKPGSETQYF
J: TRBJ1-2; size: NA; length: 15; D: NA; V: TRBV7-8; CDR3: CASSPLIQGTHGYTF
J: TRBJ1-4; size: NA; length: 14; D: NA; V: TRBV5-1; CDR3: CASSLGQGKEKLFF
J: TRBJ1-4; size: few; length: 15; D: TRBD1; V: TRBV5-1; CDR3: CASSLIGQGNEKLFF
J: TRBJ2-3; size: NA; length: 15; D: TRBD1; V: TRBV4-1; CDR3: CASSRTGPSTDTQYF
J: TRBJ1-1; size: few; length: 14; D: TRBD1; V: TRBV5-1; CDR3: CASSGQGMNTEAFF
J: TRBJ2-3; size: NA; length: 15; D: TRBD2; V: TRBV7-2; CDR3: CASSERTSGTDTQYF
J: TRBJ2-1; size: NA; length: 15; D: TRBD1; V: TRBV24-1; CDR3: CATSDFNRGGNEQFF
J: TRBJ1-3; size: few; length: 17; D: NA; V: TRBV5-4; CDR3: CASSPSGDGRPGNTIYF